The 27 T cell receptor beta chains below come from one sample, sequenced in a study of cytomegalovirus exposure and HLA in healthy donors. This PCR relied on a set of 60 Vbeta primers and 13 Jbeta primers. Generated by immunoSEQ multiplex PCR, the TCRdb table keeps only in-frame clones and is missing some. Listed are roughly 50,000 clones; about 6.1% falls within the top ten. Material for sequencing was PBMCs. These TCRs come from a male donor in good health and CMV-seropositive.

The chain uses TRBV7-2 and TRBJ1-2; 7 nucleotides align to TRBD1. Unmatched junction bases numbered 10, after V lost 5 bases and J lost 4 bases. The CDR3 has 15 amino acids. Germline-derived CDR1 and CDR2 are SGHTA and FQGNSA. The CDR3 region is CASSPRDSSVYGYTF. The CDR3 nucleotides are TGTGCCAGCAGCCCCAGGGACAGCTCAGTCTATGGCTACACCTTC.

The chain uses TRBV15 and TRBJ1-4; D is perhaps TRBD1 (5 bases). V lost 5 bases to trimming and J lost 6 bases, with 16 bases between them. CDR3 size: 15 residues. The germline V gene has CDR1 LNHNV and CDR2 YYDKDF (reference sequence). CDR3 sequence: CATSPGRGFDEKLFF. The CDR3 DNA follows: TGTGCCACCAGCCCCGGGAGGGGTTTTGATGAAAAACTGTTTTTT.

V gene TRBV20-1 combines with J gene TRBJ2-5, with a possible D match to TRBD2 (6 bases). The DNA end favors TRBJ2-7, so the J call may be wrong. The CDR3 is made up of 11 amino acids. Germline V gene sequence: CDR1 DFQATT, CDR2 SNEGSKA (reference sequence). CDR3 nucleotide sequence: TGCAGTACCCGGGACTTTGACGAGCAGTACTTC. Encoded protein: CSTRDFDEQYF.

This sequence joins TRBV5-1 and TRBJ1-2, with a possible D match to TRBD1 (6 bases). Germline V CDR1 and CDR2: SGHRS, YFSETQ. Trimming stripped 0 bases from V and 6 bases from J, with 12 bases between. The CDR3 has 14 residues. The DNA of the CDR3 is TGCGCCAGCAGCTTGGCGGGGGGCAAGGATGGCTACACCTTC. This codes for CASSLAGGKDGYTF.

V gene TRBV27 combines with J gene TRBJ2-4; D is undetermined. Germline-derived CDR1 and CDR2 are MNHEY and SMNVEV (reference sequence). This CDR3 has 16 amino acids. V dropped 5 bases and J dropped 1 base, with 15 bases sitting between them. The CDR3 DNA reads TGTGCCAGCAGTCCCCGAGGTGGGTTGGCCAAAAACATTCAGTACTTC. Translating it yields CASSPRGGLAKNIQYF.

CDR3 nucleotide sequence: TGCGCCAGCAGCCCGTCTCGGGGGGGCCTCAATCAGCCCCAGCATTTT. Its translation is CASSPSRGGLNQPQHF. The chain uses TRBV4-1 and TRBJ1-5, with D tentatively TRBD1 (6 bases). Germline assignment: CDR1 MGHRA and CDR2 YSYEKL. The ends were cut back, 4 bases at V and 3 bases at J, with 16 bases in the middle. The CDR3 consists of 16 residues.

The CDR3 sequence is CASSLLVGVEGYTF. CDR3 sequence (DNA): TGTGCCAGCAGCTTATTGGTCGGGGTTGAGGGCTACACCTTC. The chain links TRBV11-2 to TRBJ1-2; D unresolved. CDR1 is SGHAT, CDR2 FQNNGV, per germline. The CDR3 is 14 residues long. V dropped 2 bases and J dropped 8 bases, with 15 bases sitting between them.

The rearrangement links TRBV19 to TRBJ2-2; 7 nucleotides align to TRBD2. Germline V gene data show CDR1 as LNHDA and CDR2 as SQIVND (reference sequence). The CDR3 length is 13 residues. The trim removed 10 bases at V and 1 base at J, leaving 3 bases unmatched. CDR3 loop: CATGLGNTGELFF. The CDR3, as DNA: TGTGCCACCGGACTAGGGAACACCGGGGAGCTGTTTTTT.

This sequence joins TRBV7-2 and TRBJ1-4, with D possibly TRBD1 on 5 matching bases. With 1 base removed from V and 8 bases from J, the gap between germline ends came to 14 bases. CDR1 and CDR2 (germline): SGHTA, FQGNSA. The CDR3 extends over 15 amino acids. The CDR3 spells CASSLVTGVGEKLFF. The DNA of the CDR3 is TGTGCCAGCAGCTTAGTTACAGGAGTAGGGGAAAAACTGTTTTTT.

DNA for the CDR3: TGCGCCAGCAGCCAGGACCGGGACAAGAACACTGAAGCTTTCTTT. This sequence encodes CASSQDRDKNTEAFF. The J gene is TRBJ1-1, the V gene TRBV4-3, with a tentative D call TRBD1 (6 bases). This CDR3 spans 15 amino acids. V was clipped by 3 bases and J by 1 base, with 12 bases between them. Germline V gene lookup returns CDR1 LGHNA and CDR2 YSLEER.

This chain connects TRBV5-8 to TRBJ2-5; 7 bases align to TRBD2. Unmatched junction bases numbered 0, after V lost 0 bases and J lost 7 bases. The CDR3 covers 12 residues. The germline V gene has CDR1 SGHTS and CDR2 YDEGEE. The DNA for the CDR3 is TGTGCCAGCAGCTTGGGCGGGGGGACCCAGTACTTC. This codes for CASSLGGGTQYF.

The gene calls are TRBV19 and TRBJ2-6; D may be TRBD2 (5 bases). Germline V lookup: CDR1 LNHDA, CDR2 SQIVND (reference sequence). Trimming stripped 11 bases from V and 0 bases from J, with 8 bases between. The length of the CDR3 is 13 residues. The CDR3 nucleotides read TGTGCCGGGAGCCTCTCTGGGGCCAACGTCCTGACTTTC. It encodes CAGSLSGANVLTF.

This chain joins TRBV7-9 and TRBJ2-3, with D perhaps TRBD2 (7 bases). The CDR3 has 14 amino acids. CDR1 is SEHNR and CDR2 is FQNEAQ in the germline V gene (reference sequence). Trimming took 0 bases from V and 5 from J, leaving 9 bases between them. The CDR3 DNA reads as TGTGCCAGCAGCTTAGCGGGGGGGCAAGATACGCAGTATTTT. Translated, it gives CASSLAGGQDTQYF.

The V call is TRBV7-8, the J call TRBJ2-7; D remains unclear. With 6 bases removed from V and 3 bases from J, the gap between germline ends came to 12 bases. The V gene's germline CDR1 is SGHVS and CDR2 FQNEAQ. The CDR3 loop spans 13 amino acids. CDR3 in DNA: TGTGCCAGCAGAGGTCGTAGCCTCTACGAGCAGTACTTC. Amino acid sequence: CASRGRSLYEQYF.

The V and J genes are TRBV13 and TRBJ2-7; 8 nucleotides agree with TRBD1. The trim removed 3 bases at V and 1 base at J, leaving 8 bases unmatched. This CDR3 has 16 residues. The germline V gene has CDR1 PRHDT and CDR2 FYEKMQ (reference sequence). The CDR3 region is CASSFSGTGYSYEQYF. The CDR3 DNA reads as TGTGCCAGCAGCTTTTCCGGGACAGGTTATTCCTACGAGCAGTACTTC.

This chain uses TRBV7-9 with TRBJ1-1, with D perhaps TRBD1 (5 bases). The V end was cut by 0 bases, the J end by 2 bases, with 13 bases between. The CDR3 length is 16 residues. Germline V lookup: CDR1 SEHNR, CDR2 FQNEAQ (reference sequence). The CDR3 sequence: CASSLAGGTYNTEAFF. The CDR3 bases are TGTGCCAGCAGCTTAGCGGGGGGAACGTATAACACTGAAGCTTTCTTT. The full variable domain, with the rest looked up from reference TRBV7-9 and TRBJ1-1, is DTGVSQNPRHKITKRGQNVTFRCDPISEHNRLYWYRQTLGQGPEFLTYFQNEAQLEKSRLLSDRFSAERPKGSFSTLEIQRTEQGDSAMYLCASSLAGGTYNTEAFFGQGTRLTVV.

The V call is TRBV19, the J call TRBJ1-4, with 8 bases aligning to TRBD1. Per the germline V gene, CDR1 is LNHDA and CDR2 is SQIVND (reference sequence). Trimming at V came to 6 bases and at J to 5 bases, leaving 2 bases not matched to a gene. This CDR3 has 13 residues. The CDR3 reads CASRTGANEKLFF. As DNA, the CDR3 is TGTGCCAGTAGGACAGGGGCAAATGAAAAACTGTTTTTT.

The gene calls are TRBV4-1 and TRBJ2-1; the match to TRBD2 covers 7 bases. Germline V gene data show CDR1 as MGHRA and CDR2 as YSYEKL. V lost 3 bases and J lost 0; bases outside the gene matches: 8. The CDR3 extends over 17 amino acids. CDR3 sequence: CASSQAVAGVSYNEQFF. CDR3 DNA: TGCGCCAGCAGCCAGGCCGTAGCGGGTGTCTCCTACAATGAGCAGTTCTTC.

V and J are TRBV6-5 and TRBJ1-1, with no clear D. The CDR3 is made up of 13 amino acids. From germline, CDR1 is MNHEY and CDR2 SVGAGI. V lost 7 bases to trimming and J lost 0 bases, with 9 bases between them. Here the CDR3 reads CASTPGVNTEAFF. In DNA form, the CDR3 reads TGTGCCAGCACCCCAGGTGTGAACACTGAAGCTTTCTTT.

The V and J genes are TRBV16 and TRBJ1-5, with TRBD1 matching over 9 bases. The germline CDR1 and CDR2 sequences are KGHSY and FQNENV. With V trimmed by 3 bases and J by 11 bases, 14 bases remained unmatched. This CDR3 spans 16 amino acids. In DNA, the CDR3 is TGTGCCAGCAGCCACTATGACAGGGGGGGAATTTGGGCCCAGCATTTT. Translation: CASSHYDRGGIWAQHF.

The V call is TRBV4-1, the J call TRBJ2-6; no definite D call. CDR1 MGHRA and CDR2 YSYEKL come from the germline V gene. The CDR3 extends over 16 amino acids. V shed 0 bases and J shed 2 bases, with 8 bases lying between them. The CDR3 loop is CASSQDTAPGANVLTF. CDR3 nucleotides: TGCGCCAGCAGCCAAGATACAGCACCTGGGGCCAACGTCCTGACTTTC.

The chain uses TRBV27 and TRBJ1-5; D ambiguous. V lost 2 bases and J 7 bases, leaving 9 bases between the germline ends. CDR3 length: 13 amino acids. Per germline, CDR1 MNHEY and CDR2 SMNVEV (reference sequence). The CDR3 region has the DNA TGTGCCAGCAGTTTAGAGCGTTTACAGCCCCAGCATTTT. Amino acid sequence: CASSLERLQPQHF.

The rearrangement links TRBV4-3 to TRBJ2-1; D is possibly TRBD2 (5 bases). CDR1 is LGHNA, CDR2 YSLEER, per germline. The CDR3 is made up of 14 amino acids. V was pared by 0 bases and J by 8 bases, with 11 bases between. CDR3 residues: CASSQDGIGDEQFF. As DNA, the CDR3 is TGCGCCAGCAGCCAAGATGGGATCGGGGATGAGCAGTTCTTC.

The rearrangement uses TRBV7-2 and TRBJ1-3; 7 bases align to TRBD1. From germline, CDR1 is SGHTA and CDR2 FQGNSA. CDR3 length: 16 residues. The V gene end was trimmed by 5 bases and the J gene end by 4 bases; junction bases not matched to a gene: 11. In DNA, the CDR3 is TGTGCCAGCAGCCCCCAGTCCGGACAGGCGGGAAACACCATATATTTT. This translates into CASSPQSGQAGNTIYF.

This sequence joins TRBV5-1 and TRBJ2-7, with 7 bases identical to TRBD1. The length of the CDR3 is 14 residues. Germline CDR1 is SGHRS and CDR2 is YFSETQ. Trimming cost V 4 bases and J 3 bases; bases outside gene matches: 7. CDR3 sequence (DNA): TGCGCCAGCAGCCTGGGACAGCCCTTCTACGAGCAGTACTTC. It yields the protein CASSLGQPFYEQYF.

V gene TRBV11-2 combines with J gene TRBJ1-4, with 7 bases lining up with TRBD1. Per the germline V gene, CDR1 is SGHAT and CDR2 is FQNNGV. The V gene end was trimmed by 5 bases and the J gene end by 4 bases; junction bases not matched to a gene: 13. This CDR3 has 17 residues. This CDR3 reads CASSLNSGTAFNEKLFF. In nucleotides, the CDR3 is TGTGCCAGCAGCCTAAACTCTGGGACAGCCTTTAATGAAAAACTGTTTTTT.

This chain links TRBV5-1 with TRBJ1-2; D perhaps matches TRBD1 (6 bases). Germline CDR1 reads SGHRS; CDR2 reads YFSETQ. The CDR3 totals 14 residues. The V end was cut by 4 bases, the J end by 0 bases, with 10 bases between. CDR3: CASSTGTTNYGYTF. In DNA form, the CDR3 reads TGCGCCAGCAGCACCGGGACAACTAACTATGGCTACACCTTC.